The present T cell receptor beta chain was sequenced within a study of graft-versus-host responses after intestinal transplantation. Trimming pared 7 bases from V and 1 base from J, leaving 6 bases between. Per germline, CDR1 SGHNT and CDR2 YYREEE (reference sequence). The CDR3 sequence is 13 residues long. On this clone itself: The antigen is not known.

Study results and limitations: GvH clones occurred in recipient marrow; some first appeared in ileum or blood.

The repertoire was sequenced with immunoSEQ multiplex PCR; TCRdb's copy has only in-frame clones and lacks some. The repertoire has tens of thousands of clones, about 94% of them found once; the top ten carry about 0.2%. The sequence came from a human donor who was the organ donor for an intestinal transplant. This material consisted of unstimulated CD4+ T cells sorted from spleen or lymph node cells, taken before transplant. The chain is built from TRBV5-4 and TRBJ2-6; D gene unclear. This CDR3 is CASAVSGANVLTF. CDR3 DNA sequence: TGTGCCAGCGCCGTATCTGGGGCCAACGTCCTGACTTTC.